This entry lists 23 T cell receptor beta chains sequenced from one sample in a study of T cells in women clearing cervical HPV infection. Libraries were prepared by immunoSEQ multiplex PCR; TCRdb keeps only in-frame clonotypes and omits some of them. Recorded for this sample: more than 20,000 clones. Input material: blood buffy coat. The receptors come from a woman aged 18-70 years with a cervical HPV16 infection that either progressed to CIN3+ or cleared (not recorded which).

This clone is medium-sized by frequency. The sequence runs out 3 residues before the end of the CDR3; the remainder is reconstructed from the germline J gene. V usage is TRBV30 and J usage is TRBJ2-3; 12 bases fit TRBD2. CDR1 and CDR2 from the germline V gene are GTSNPN and SVGIG (reference sequence). Losses at the gene ends were 0 bases for V and 6 bases for J; bases not matched to a gene: 4. The CDR3 is 15 amino acids. The covered CDR3 bases are TGTGCCTGGAGTGTACCTAGCGGGAGGGGGGATACG. Translated, it gives CAWSVPSGRGDT. The whole CDR3 is CAWSVPSGRGDTQYF.

Worth noting for this clone: Read data end 3 residues before the CDR3 end; the end is taken from the germline J gene. The V and J genes are TRBV20-1 and TRBJ1-4; tentatively, D is TRBD1 (6 bases). Germline V gene lookup returns CDR1 DFQATT and CDR2 SNEGSKA (reference sequence). The CDR3 is 16 amino acids. V was cut by 6 bases and J by 7 bases, with 24 bases left in between. The CDR3 loop is CSANRGGQGRSEKLFF. The covered CDR3 bases are TGCAGTGCCAATAGAGGCGGGCAGGGGAGGAGTGAAAAA.

Regarding this clone: The CDR3 end is not reached by the read, which stops 3 residues before it; the germline J gene fills it in. The chain combines TRBV19 with TRBJ2-1; 8 positions agree with TRBD2. The V and J ends lost 4 bases and 4 bases, in that order; junction bases with no gene match: 12. Germline CDR1 reads LNHDA; CDR2 reads SQIVND (reference sequence). The CDR3 totals 17 residues. The CDR3: CASSKYLRTSLYNEQFF. The CDR3 bases that were read are TGTGCCAGTAGTAAATACCTCCGGACTAGCCTTTACAATGAG.

On this clone: The read comes to an end 3 residues before the CDR3 does, leaving the germline J gene to fill in the end. V gene TRBV6-2 or TRBV6-3 combines with J gene TRBJ2-1; 9 nucleotides line up with TRBD2. Trimming at V came to 5 bases and at J to 5 bases, leaving 10 bases not matched to a gene. Per germline, CDR1 MNHEY and CDR2 SVGEGT. CDR3 length equals 16 residues. This CDR3 reads CASSRYSGSAHNEQFF. CDR3 DNA, as far as it was read: TGTGCCAGCAGTCGTTATAGCGGGAGCGCCCACAATGAG.

Note on this clone: From the germline J gene comes the end of the CDR3, since the read stops 3 residues before it. This chain joins TRBV27 and TRBJ2-2; 8 bases line up with TRBD2. Germline lookup yields CDR1 MNHEY and CDR2 SMNVEV (reference sequence). V lost 6 bases and J lost 6; bases outside the gene matches: 6. The CDR3 sequence is 14 residues long. The sequenced part of the CDR3 DNA is TGTGCCAGCAGCCCAGCGGGAGTACCCGGGGAG. Its protein is CASSPAGVPGE. The full CDR3 reads CASSPAGVPGELFF.

A note on this clone: The read ends 3 residues early relative to the CDR3; the germline J gene fills the gap. This chain uses TRBV19 with TRBJ2-3, with a weak D call TRBD2 (6 bases). The germline gives CDR1 LNHDA, CDR2 SQIVND (reference sequence). The CDR3 totals 14 residues. Trimming pared 3 bases from V and 4 bases from J, leaving 11 bases between. CDR3 DNA, as far as it was read: TGTGCCAGTAGTATGGGCGGGGATTCAGATACG. This sequence encodes CASSMGGDSDT. The whole CDR3 region reads CASSMGGDSDTQYF.

As to this clone: The missing CDR3 end, 3 residues past where the read stops, is filled in from the germline J gene. This chain joins TRBV15 and TRBJ2-3; D ambiguous. With 8 bases removed from V and 0 bases from J, the gap between germline ends came to 9 bases. The germline CDR1 and CDR2 sequences are LNHNV and YYDKDF (reference sequence). There are 13 residues in the CDR3. Partial CDR3 DNA: TGTGCCACCGGCCCGTTGAGCACAGATACG. It yields the protein CATGPLSTDT. The whole CDR3 reads CATGPLSTDTQYF.

Remarks on this clone: Read coverage stops 3 residues before the CDR3 terminus; the germline J gene supplies the remainder. Distinct nucleotide sequences in the sample also encode this CDR3. The chain has TRBV19 and TRBJ2-3, with TRBD1 as a possible D gene (5 bases). Looked up from germline, CDR1 is LNHDA and CDR2 is SQIVND (reference sequence). V lost 7 bases to trimming and J lost 4 bases, with 9 bases between them. CDR3 length equals 12 residues. The CDR3 loop reads CASTQGSDTQYF. The CDR3 DNA, read in part, is TGTGCCAGTACGCAGGGATCAGATACG.

Comment on this clone: With the read ending 3 residues before the CDR3 end, the germline J gene is used to fill in that end. The V call is TRBV20-1, the J call TRBJ2-2; 8 positions match TRBD1. Germline V CDR1 and CDR2: DFQATT, SNEGSKA (reference sequence). J gave up 1 base and V 6 bases, and 4 bases lay outside the gene matches. CDR3 size: 14 residues. The covered CDR3 bases are TGCAGTGCCCCGGACAGGGAGAACACCGGGGAG. Translation gives CSAPDRENTGE. The CDR3 in its entirety is CSAPDRENTGELFF.

Here the CDR3 reads CANEDGQTTEKLFF. Partial CDR3 DNA: TGTGCCAACGAGGATGGACAGACGACAGAAAAA. This chain links TRBV6-2 or TRBV6-3 with TRBJ1-4, with TRBD1 as a possible D gene (6 bases). The read terminates 3 residues before the CDR3 end, so the remaining end is supplied by the germline J gene. Germline assignment: CDR1 MNHEY and CDR2 SVGEGT. V lost 10 bases and J lost 8, with 20 bases in between. The CDR3 sequence is 14 residues long.

Note on this clone: The sequenced fragment ends 3 residues before the CDR3 boundary, so the rest is inferred from the germline J gene. The chain couples TRBV20-1 to TRBJ1-6; unclear D gene. The CDR3 is 16 amino acids. Per germline, CDR1 DFQATT and CDR2 SNEGSKA (reference sequence). V was shortened by 3 bases and J by 7 bases, with 19 bases between the two germline ends. The sequenced CDR3 bases are TGCAGTGCTAGGTTCGACCGTACGGGGAGAAATTCACCC. It translates to CSARFDRTGRNSP. The CDR3, in full, reads CSARFDRTGRNSPLHF.

As regards this clone: The CDR3 end is not reached by the read, which stops 3 residues before it; the germline J gene fills it in. V and J are TRBV18 and TRBJ2-1, with 15 bases lining up with TRBD2. Germline trimming cut 0 bases from V and 7 bases from J; bases unmatched to any gene: 13. This CDR3 is built from 20 residues. Per germline, CDR1 KGHSH and CDR2 LQKENI. CDR3 protein: CASSPPVGLAGGPFGNEQFF. CDR3 DNA, as far as it was read: TGTGCCAGCTCACCACCGGTAGGACTAGCGGGAGGGCCCTTTGGTAATGAG.

Concerning this clone: The read comes to an end 3 residues before the CDR3 does, leaving the germline J gene to fill in the end. This rearrangement joins TRBV6-1 to TRBJ2-3; D gene ambiguous. Per germline, CDR1 MNHNS and CDR2 SASEGT. There are 14 residues in the CDR3. The DNA read from the CDR3 is TGTGCCAGCAGTGGATCAGGATCCAATCAGCCG. Protein: CASSGSGSNQP. The entire CDR3 is CASSGSGSNQPQYF.

With regard to this clone: Sequencing ends 3 residues short of the CDR3 end; the germline J gene provides the rest. The chain uses TRBV13 and TRBJ1-2; 11 nucleotides agree with TRBD1. The CDR3 spans 17 residues. Germline lookup yields CDR1 PRHDT and CDR2 FYEKMQ (reference sequence). V trimming: 0 bases; J trimming: 3 bases; junction bases outside the gene matches: 6. Partial CDR3 DNA: TGTGCCAGCAGCTTAGGCAAAGGACAGGGGGCCTACTATGGC. Its protein product is CASSLGKGQGAYYG. The CDR3 reads in full as CASSLGKGQGAYYGYTF.

On this clone: The read ends 3 residues before the CDR3 terminus; that terminus is restored from the germline J gene. This chain links TRBV30 with TRBJ1-4, with a weak D call TRBD1 (5 bases). This CDR3 spans 17 amino acids. CDR1 GTSNPN and CDR2 SVGIG come from the germline V gene (reference sequence). CDR3 loop: CAWSVQALSSYNSPLFF. The CDR3 DNA, read in part, is TGTGCCTGGAGTGTACAGGCCCTGAGCTCCTATAATTCACCA.

The sequenced CDR3 bases are TGTGCCTGGAGTGAAACAGGGGGTTTTAGATATAGCAATCAGCCC. Translating gives CAWSETGGFRYSNQP. The whole CDR3 is CAWSETGGFRYSNQPQHF. The rearrangement joins TRBV30 to TRBJ1-5, with 8 bases matching TRBD1. The CDR3 extends 3 residues past the end of the read, so its final part is completed from the germline J gene. This CDR3 region has 18 residues. Per the germline V gene, CDR1 is GTSNPN and CDR2 is SVGIG (reference sequence). Germline trimming cut 1 base from V and 0 bases from J; bases unmatched to any gene: 11.

With respect to this clone: The read is 3 residues too short to cover the CDR3 end, so that end is filled in from the germline J gene. The genes are TRBV20-1 and TRBJ1-5; D possibly corresponds to TRBD1 (5 bases). This CDR3 is 12 amino acids long. Between the trimmed V and J ends, which lost 3 bases and 7 bases, there was a span of 10 bases. Per the germline V gene, CDR1 is DFQATT and CDR2 is SNEGSKA (reference sequence). CDR3 region: CSASSGQQPQHF. The sequenced CDR3 bases are TGCAGTGCTAGTTCAGGGCAACAGCCC.

Of note for this clone: Read data end 3 residues before the CDR3 end; the end is taken from the germline J gene. The chain uses TRBV29-1 and TRBJ2-1, with D unclear. This CDR3 spans 13 amino acids. Germline V lookup: CDR1 SQVTM, CDR2 ANQGSEA. Trimming left V 0 bases short and J 6 bases short, with 9 bases between. This CDR3 reads CSVEDLPGNEQFF. CDR3 DNA, as far as it was read: TGCAGCGTTGAAGATCTCCCAGGCAATGAG.

Points on this clone: The CDR3 extends 3 residues past the end of the read, so its final part is completed from the germline J gene. The chain couples TRBV18 to TRBJ1-4; 7 positions match TRBD1. J lost 4 bases, V lost 0 bases, and 2 bases had no gene match. The germline CDR1 and CDR2 sequences are KGHSH and LQKENI. The CDR3 consists of 15 residues. The CDR3 bases that were read are TGTGCCAGCTCACCACCGGGACAGATTAATGAAAAA. The encoded protein is CASSPPGQINEK. Given in full, the CDR3 is CASSPPGQINEKLFF. The variable domain in full, with the rest retrieved from reference TRBV18 and TRBJ1-4, is NAGVMQNPRHLVRRRGQEARLRCSPMKGHSHVYWYRQLPEEGLKFMVYLQKENIIDESGMPKERFSAEFPKEGPSILRIQQVVRGDSAAYFCASSPPGQINEKLFFGSGTQLSVL.

A note on this clone: From the germline J gene comes the end of the CDR3, since the read stops 3 residues before it. The V and J genes are TRBV11-2 and TRBJ1-3; no clear D gene. The CDR3 is 13 amino acids. Germline V gene data show CDR1 as SGHAT and CDR2 as FQNNGV. This CDR3 is CASSLDEAGQIYF. The CDR3 DNA, read in part, is TGTGCCAGCAGCTTAGATGAGGCGGGCCAA.

In regard to this clone: The sequence runs out 3 residues before the end of the CDR3; the remainder is reconstructed from the germline J gene. The rearrangement links TRBV5-5 to TRBJ1-6, with D perhaps matching TRBD1 (6 bases). CDR1 is SGHKS and CDR2 is YYEKEE in the germline V gene (reference sequence). This CDR3 contains 15 residues. The V end lost 5 bases, the J end lost 5 bases, and 14 bases lay between the germline ends. CDR3 DNA (partial): TGTGCCAGCAGTCTGCGGGACACCAATAATTCACCC. Encoded protein: CASSLRDTNNSP. The whole CDR3 sequence is CASSLRDTNNSPLHF.

This clone is deemed medium-sized by its frequency. The DNA ends 3 residues before the CDR3 does, and the rest of the CDR3 is filled in from the germline J gene. The rearrangement links TRBV10-1 to TRBJ2-3; D uncertain. Looked up from germline, CDR1 is WNHNN and CDR2 is SYGVQD (reference sequence). The CDR3 contains 13 residues. Trimming shortened V by 3 bases and J by 1 base, and 5 bases separated the two germline ends. The sequenced part of the CDR3 DNA is TGCGCCAGCAGTGACCCGGGCACAGATACG. Protein product: CASSDPGTDT. The entire CDR3 protein reads CASSDPGTDTQYF.

As concerns this clone: The CDR3 goes on 3 residues after the read ends, and that part is filled in from the germline J gene. The rearrangement joins TRBV6-2 or TRBV6-3 to TRBJ2-1, with a tentative D call TRBD2 (6 bases). The CDR3 has 16 amino acids. V lost 6 bases and J 4 bases, leaving 19 bases between the germline ends. CDR1 and CDR2 (germline): MNHEY, SVGEGT. The CDR3 DNA, read in part, is TGTGCCAGCAGCTATGGGGACTTGTCTTTTTACAATGAG. Translated: CASSYGDLSFYNE. The entire CDR3 reads CASSYGDLSFYNEQFF.